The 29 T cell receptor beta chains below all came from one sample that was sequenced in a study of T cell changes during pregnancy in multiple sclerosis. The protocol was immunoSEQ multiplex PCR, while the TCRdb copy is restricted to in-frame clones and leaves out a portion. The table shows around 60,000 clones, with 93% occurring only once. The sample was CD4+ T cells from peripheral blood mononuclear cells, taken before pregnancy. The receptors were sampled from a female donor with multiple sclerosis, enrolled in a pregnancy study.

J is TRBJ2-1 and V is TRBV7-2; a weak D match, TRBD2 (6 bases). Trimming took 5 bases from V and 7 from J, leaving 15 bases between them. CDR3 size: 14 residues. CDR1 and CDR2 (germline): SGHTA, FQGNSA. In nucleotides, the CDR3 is TGTGCCAGCAGCACTAGTCTAGCGTCGAATGAGCAGTTCTTC. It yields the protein CASSTSLASNEQFF.

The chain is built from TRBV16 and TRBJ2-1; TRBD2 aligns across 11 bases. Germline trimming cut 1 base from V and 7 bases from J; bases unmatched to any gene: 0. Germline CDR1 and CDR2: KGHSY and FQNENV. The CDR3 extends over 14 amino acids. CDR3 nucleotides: TGTGCCAGCAGCCAATGGACTAGCGGGAATGAGCAGTTCTTC. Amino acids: CASSQWTSGNEQFF.

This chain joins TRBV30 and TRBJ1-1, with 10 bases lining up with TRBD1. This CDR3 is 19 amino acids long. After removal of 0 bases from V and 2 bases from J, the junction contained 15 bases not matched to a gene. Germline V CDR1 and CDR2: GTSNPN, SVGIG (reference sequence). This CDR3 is CAWSVLRTGGDKRNTEAFF. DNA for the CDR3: TGTGCCTGGAGTGTACTAAGGACAGGGGGGGATAAGCGAAACACTGAAGCTTTCTTT.

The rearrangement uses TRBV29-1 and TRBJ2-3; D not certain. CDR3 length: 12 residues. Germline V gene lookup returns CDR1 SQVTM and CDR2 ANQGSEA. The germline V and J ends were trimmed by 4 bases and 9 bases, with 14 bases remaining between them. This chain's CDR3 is CSVVEAHKTQYF. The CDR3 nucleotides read TGCAGCGTTGTAGAGGCCCATAAAACGCAGTATTTT.

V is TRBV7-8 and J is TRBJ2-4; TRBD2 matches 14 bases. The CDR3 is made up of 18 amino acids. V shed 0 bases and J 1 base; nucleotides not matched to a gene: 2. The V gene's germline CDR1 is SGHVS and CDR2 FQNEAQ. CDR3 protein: CASSLARLAGGAKNIQYF. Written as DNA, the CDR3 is TGTGCCAGCAGCTTAGCAAGACTAGCGGGGGGGGCCAAAAACATTCAGTACTTC.

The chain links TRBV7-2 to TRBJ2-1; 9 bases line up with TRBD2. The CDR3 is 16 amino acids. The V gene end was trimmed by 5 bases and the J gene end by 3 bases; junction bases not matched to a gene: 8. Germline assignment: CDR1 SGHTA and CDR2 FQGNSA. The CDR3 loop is CASSPPGGGGYNEQFF. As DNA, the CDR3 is TGTGCCAGCAGCCCGCCCGGCGGGGGGGGCTACAATGAGCAGTTCTTC.

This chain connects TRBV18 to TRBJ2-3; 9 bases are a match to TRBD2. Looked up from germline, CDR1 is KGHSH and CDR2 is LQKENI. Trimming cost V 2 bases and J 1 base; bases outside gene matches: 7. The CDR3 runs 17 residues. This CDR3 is CASSPSRTSARTDTQYF. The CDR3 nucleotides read TGTGCCAGCTCACCATCCAGGACTAGCGCTCGCACAGATACGCAGTATTTT.

The CDR3 region has the DNA TGTGCCAGCAGTTCCCGGGACAGGGGAACAGATACGCAGTATTTT. It specifies CASSSRDRGTDTQYF. V gene TRBV28 combines with J gene TRBJ2-3; 10 bases match TRBD1. The CDR3 loop spans 15 amino acids. Trimming removed 4 bases from V and 3 bases from J; junction bases left unmatched: 4. The germline CDR1 and CDR2 sequences are MDHEN and SYDVKM.

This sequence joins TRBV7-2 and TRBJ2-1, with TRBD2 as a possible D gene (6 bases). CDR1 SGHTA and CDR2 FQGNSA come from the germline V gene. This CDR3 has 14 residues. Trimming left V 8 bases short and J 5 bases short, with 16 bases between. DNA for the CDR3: TGTGCCAGCTTAGGGAGGACGTCGGACAATGAGCAGTTCTTC. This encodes CASLGRTSDNEQFF.

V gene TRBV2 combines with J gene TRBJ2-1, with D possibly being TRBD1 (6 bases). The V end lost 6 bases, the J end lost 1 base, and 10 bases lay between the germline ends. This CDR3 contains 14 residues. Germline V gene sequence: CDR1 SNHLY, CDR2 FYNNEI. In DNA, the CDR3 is TGTGCCAGCAGGGTACAGGGATCCTACAATGAGCAGTTCTTC. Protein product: CASRVQGSYNEQFF.

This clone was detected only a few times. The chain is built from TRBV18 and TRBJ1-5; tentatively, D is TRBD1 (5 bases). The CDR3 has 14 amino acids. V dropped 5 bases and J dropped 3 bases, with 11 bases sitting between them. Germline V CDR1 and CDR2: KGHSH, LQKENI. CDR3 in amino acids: CASSIDRNNQPQHF. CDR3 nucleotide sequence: TGTGCCAGCTCAATCGACAGAAACAATCAGCCCCAGCATTTT.

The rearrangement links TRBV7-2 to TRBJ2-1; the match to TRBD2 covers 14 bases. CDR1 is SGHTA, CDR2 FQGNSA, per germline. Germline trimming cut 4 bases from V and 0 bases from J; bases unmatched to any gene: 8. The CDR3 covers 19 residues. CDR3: CASSWPGLAGESSYNEQFF. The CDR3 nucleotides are TGTGCCAGCAGCTGGCCGGGACTAGCGGGGGAAAGCTCCTACAATGAGCAGTTCTTC.

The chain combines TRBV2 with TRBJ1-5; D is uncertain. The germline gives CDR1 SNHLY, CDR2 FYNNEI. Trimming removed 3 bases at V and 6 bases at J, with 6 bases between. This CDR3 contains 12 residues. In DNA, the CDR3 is TGTGCCAGCAGTGATCGGTTTCAGCCCCAGCATTTT. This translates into CASSDRFQPQHF.

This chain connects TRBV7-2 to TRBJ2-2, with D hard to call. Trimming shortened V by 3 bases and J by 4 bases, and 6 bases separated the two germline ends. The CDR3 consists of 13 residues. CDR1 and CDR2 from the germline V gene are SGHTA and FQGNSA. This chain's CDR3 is CASSFVFTGELFF. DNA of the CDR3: TGTGCCAGCAGCTTTGTCTTCACCGGGGAGCTGTTTTTT.

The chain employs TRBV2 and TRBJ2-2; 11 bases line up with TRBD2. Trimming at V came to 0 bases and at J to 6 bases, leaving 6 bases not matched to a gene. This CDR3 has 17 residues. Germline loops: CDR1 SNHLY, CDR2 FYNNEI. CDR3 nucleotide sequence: TGTGCCAGCAGTGAAGCCGGCCTAGCGGGAGGATCCGGGGAGCTGTTTTTT. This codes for CASSEAGLAGGSGELFF.

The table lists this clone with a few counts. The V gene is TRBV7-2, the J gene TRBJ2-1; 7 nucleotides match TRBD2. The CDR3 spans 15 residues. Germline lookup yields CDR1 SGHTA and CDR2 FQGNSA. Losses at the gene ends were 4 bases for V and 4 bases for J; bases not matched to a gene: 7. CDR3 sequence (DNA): TGTGCCAGCAGCTCATCCGGGACTAAGTACAATGAGCAGTTCTTC. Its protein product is CASSSSGTKYNEQFF.

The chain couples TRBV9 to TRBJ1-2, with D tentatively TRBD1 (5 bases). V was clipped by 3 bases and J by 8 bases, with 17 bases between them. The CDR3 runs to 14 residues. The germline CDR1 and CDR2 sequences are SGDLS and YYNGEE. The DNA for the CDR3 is TGTGCCAGCAGCGGGGGCGGGAGGACCAAAGGCTACACCTTC. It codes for CASSGGGRTKGYTF.

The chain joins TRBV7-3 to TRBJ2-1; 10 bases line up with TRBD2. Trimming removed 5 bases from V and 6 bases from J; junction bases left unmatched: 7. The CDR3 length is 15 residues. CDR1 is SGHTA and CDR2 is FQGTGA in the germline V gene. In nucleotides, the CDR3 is TGTGCCAGCAGCACTGGACTAGCGGTTGGCAATGAGCAGTTCTTC. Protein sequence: CASSTGLAVGNEQFF.

CDR3 bases: TGTGCCAGCTCCCCCCGCCGGCGGAAGGACACTGAAGCTTTCTTT. It is translated as CASSPRRRKDTEAFF. V gene TRBV11-1 combines with J gene TRBJ1-1; no clear D. This CDR3 has 15 residues. Looked up from germline, CDR1 is SGHAT and CDR2 is FQDESV (reference sequence). The V gene lost 8 bases and the J gene lost 3 bases, with 19 bases spanning the gap. The full variable domain, in which reference TRBV11-1 and TRBJ1-1 provide the parts outside the CDR3, is EAEVAQSPRYKITEKSQAVAFWCDPISGHATLYWYRQILGQGPELLVQFQDESVVDDSQLPKDRFSAERLKGVDSTLKIQPAELGDSAMYLCASSPRRRKDTEAFFGQGTRLTVV.

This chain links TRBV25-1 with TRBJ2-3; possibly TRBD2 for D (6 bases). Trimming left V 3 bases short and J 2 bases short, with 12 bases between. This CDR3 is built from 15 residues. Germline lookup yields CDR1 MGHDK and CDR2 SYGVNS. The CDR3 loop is CASSEWGLTTDTQYF. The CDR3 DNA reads TGTGCCAGCAGTGAGTGGGGACTCACCACAGATACGCAGTATTTT.

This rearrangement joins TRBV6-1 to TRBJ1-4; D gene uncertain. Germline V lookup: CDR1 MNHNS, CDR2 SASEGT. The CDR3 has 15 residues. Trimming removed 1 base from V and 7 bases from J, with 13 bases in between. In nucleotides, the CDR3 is TGTGCCAGCAGTGAAGGGGCGGAGGGAAGTGAAAAACTGTTTTTT. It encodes CASSEGAEGSEKLFF.

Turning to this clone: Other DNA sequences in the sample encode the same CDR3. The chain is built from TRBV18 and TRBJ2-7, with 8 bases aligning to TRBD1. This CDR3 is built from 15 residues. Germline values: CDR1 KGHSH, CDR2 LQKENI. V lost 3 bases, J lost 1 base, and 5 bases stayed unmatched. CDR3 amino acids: CASSPGQGSSYEQYF. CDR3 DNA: TGTGCCAGCTCACCCGGACAGGGATCATCCTACGAGCAGTACTTC.

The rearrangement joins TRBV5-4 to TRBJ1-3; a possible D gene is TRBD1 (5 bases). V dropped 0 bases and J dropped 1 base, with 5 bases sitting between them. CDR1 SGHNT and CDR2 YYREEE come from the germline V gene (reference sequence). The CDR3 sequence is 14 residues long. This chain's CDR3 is CASSLDRSGNTIYF. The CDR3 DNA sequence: TGTGCCAGCAGCTTGGACAGGTCTGGAAACACCATATATTTT. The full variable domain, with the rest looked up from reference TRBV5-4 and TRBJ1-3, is ETGVTQSPTHLIKTRGQQVTLRCSSQSGHNTVSWYQQALGQGPQFIFQYYREEENGRGNFPPRFSGLQFPNYSSELNVNALELDDSALYLCASSLDRSGNTIYFGEGSWLTVV.

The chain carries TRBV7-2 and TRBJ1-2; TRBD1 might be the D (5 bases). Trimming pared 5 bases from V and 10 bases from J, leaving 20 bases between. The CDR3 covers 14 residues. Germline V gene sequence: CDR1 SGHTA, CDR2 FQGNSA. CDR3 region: CASSPGGWPVYYTF. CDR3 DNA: TGTGCCAGCAGCCCCGGGGGGTGGCCCGTATACTACACCTTC.

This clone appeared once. The CDR3 DNA reads TGTGCCAGCAGCTTTAGCGGGACAGGGAGGGCCCAGTACTTC. Protein sequence: CASSFSGTGRAQYF. The chain has TRBV7-2 and TRBJ2-5, with D possibly being TRBD1 (9 bases). V was trimmed by 3 bases and J by 9 bases, leaving 17 bases between them. Germline V lookup: CDR1 SGHTA, CDR2 FQGNSA. CDR3 length: 14 residues.

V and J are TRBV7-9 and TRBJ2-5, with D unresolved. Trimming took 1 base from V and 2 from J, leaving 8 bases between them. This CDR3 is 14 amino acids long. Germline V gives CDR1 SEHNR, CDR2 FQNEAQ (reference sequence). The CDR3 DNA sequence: TGTGCCAGCAGCTTAGACAATCAACAAGAGACCCAGTACTTC. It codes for CASSLDNQQETQYF.

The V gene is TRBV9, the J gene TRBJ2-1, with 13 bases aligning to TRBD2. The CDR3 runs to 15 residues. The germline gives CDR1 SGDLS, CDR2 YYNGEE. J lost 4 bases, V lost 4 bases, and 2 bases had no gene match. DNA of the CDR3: TGTGCCAGCAGCACTAGCGGGAGGGATTACAATGAGCAGTTCTTC. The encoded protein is CASSTSGRDYNEQFF.

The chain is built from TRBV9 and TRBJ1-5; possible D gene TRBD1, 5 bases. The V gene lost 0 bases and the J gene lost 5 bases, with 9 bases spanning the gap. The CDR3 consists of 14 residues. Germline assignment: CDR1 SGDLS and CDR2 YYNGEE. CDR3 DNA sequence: TGTGCCAGCAGCGTAGGGGGGGTATATCAGCCCCAGCATTTT. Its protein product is CASSVGGVYQPQHF.

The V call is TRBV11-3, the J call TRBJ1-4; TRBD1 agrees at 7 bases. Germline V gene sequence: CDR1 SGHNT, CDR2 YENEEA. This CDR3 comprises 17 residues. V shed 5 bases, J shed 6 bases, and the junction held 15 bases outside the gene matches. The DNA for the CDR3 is TGTGCCAGCAGCGGAAGTTGGGACAGAGGGCGAGATGAAAAACTGTTTTTT. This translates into CASSGSWDRGRDEKLFF. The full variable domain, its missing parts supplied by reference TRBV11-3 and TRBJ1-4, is EAGVVQSPRYKIIEKKQPVAFWCNPISGHNTLYWYLQNLGQGPELLIRYENEEAVDDSQLPKDRFSAERLKGVDSTLKIQPAELGDSAVYLCASSGSWDRGRDEKLFFGSGTQLSVL.